These 32 T cell receptor beta chains share one sample of origin, sequenced in a study of T cell clonality in common variable immunodeficiency. Measured with immunoSEQ multiplex PCR; TCRdb has only the in-frame clones, and not every one. The sample holds tens of thousands of clones, and no clone turns up only once. Sequenced sample: peripheral blood mononuclear cells. The receptors were sampled from a person between 18 and 70 years old in good health.

This clone occurred many times. The CDR3 is cut off 3 residues early in the read; its end comes from the germline J gene. The chain uses TRBV5-1 and TRBJ2-2, with D possibly TRBD2 on 6 matching bases. This CDR3 contains 14 residues. CDR1 is SGHRS, CDR2 YFSETQ, per germline. V lost 6 bases to trimming and J lost 2 bases, with 11 bases between them. The sequenced part of the CDR3 DNA is TGCGCCAGCACCGCGGGGTCTAACACCGGGGAG. Protein: CASTAGSNTGE. The CDR3 as a whole reads CASTAGSNTGELFF.

Many counts were recorded for this clone. Coverage ceases 3 residues before the CDR3 finishes, and the germline J gene fills in the end. The genes are TRBV30 and TRBJ1-2, with D possibly being TRBD1 (6 bases). Germline CDR1 and CDR2: GTSNPN and SVGIG (reference sequence). This CDR3 has 12 amino acids. V was cut by 0 bases and J by 4 bases, with 6 bases left in between. CDR3 sequence reads: CAWSVGGYGYTF. Incomplete CDR3 DNA: TGTGCCTGGAGTGTAGGGGGCTATGGC. The full variable domain, its missing parts supplied by reference TRBV30 and TRBJ1-2, is SQTIHQWPATLVQPVGSPLSLECTVEGTSNPNLYWYRQAAGRGLQLLFYSVGIGQISSEVPQNLSASRPQDRQFILSSKKLLLSDSGFYLCAWSVGGYGYTFGSGTRLTVV.

This clone showed up many times. The read finishes 3 residues shy of the CDR3 end, and the germline J gene is used to complete it. This rearrangement joins TRBV7-3 to TRBJ1-1; TRBD1 aligns across 7 bases. The CDR3 totals 14 residues. Germline-derived CDR1 and CDR2 are SGHTA and FQGTGA. With V trimmed by 4 bases and J by 4 bases, 6 bases remained unmatched. CDR3 DNA, as far as it was read: TGTGCCAGCAGCTCTCAGGGGGGAACCACTGAA. Residues: CASSSQGGTTE. The full CDR3 protein is CASSSQGGTTEAFF. Full variable domain (missing parts from reference TRBV7-3 and TRBJ1-1): GAGVSQTPSNKVTEKGKYVELRCDPISGHTALYWYRQSLGQGPEFLIYFQGTGAADDSGLPNDRFFAVRPEGSVSTLKIQRTERGDSAVYLCASSSQGGTTEAFFGQGTRLTVV.

Concerning this clone: The read ends 3 residues before the CDR3 terminus; that terminus is restored from the germline J gene. V gene TRBV5-1 combines with J gene TRBJ2-5; the match to TRBD2 covers 12 bases. Germline V gene sequence: CDR1 SGHRS, CDR2 YFSETQ. The length of the CDR3 is 16 residues. Trimming took 0 bases from V and 4 from J; bases not matched to a gene: 4. Partial CDR3 DNA: TGCGCCAGCAGCTTGGAGTCTAGCGGGGGGGTAGAGACC. Residues: CASSLESSGGVET. The whole CDR3 sequence is CASSLESSGGVETQYF.

This clone turned up a few times. A read error is possible here, since a much larger clone lies one base away. The CDR3 end is not reached by the read, which stops 3 residues before it; the germline J gene fills it in. This chain links TRBV2 with TRBJ2-5, with 12 bases fitting TRBD2. Germline V gives CDR1 SNHLY, CDR2 FYNNEI. The CDR3 spans 16 residues. The DNA read from the CDR3 is TGTGCCAGCAGCCGCCGACTAGCGGGGGACACAGATACC. It translates to CASSRRLAGDTDT. The CDR3 reads in full as CASSRRLAGDTDTQYF.

This clone was seen at least ten times. Sequencing ends 3 residues short of the CDR3 end; the germline J gene provides the rest. The chain recombines TRBV19 with TRBJ2-1; 10 bases fit TRBD1. The ends lost 5 bases at V and 2 bases at J; junction bases unmatched: 3. This CDR3 is built from 15 residues. Per germline, CDR1 LNHDA and CDR2 SQIVND (reference sequence). The CDR3 loop is CASSQTGGAYNEQFF. The sequenced CDR3 bases are TGTGCCAGTAGTCAGACAGGGGGCGCCTACAATGAG.

This clone was observed many times. The CDR3 protein is CATSSQGGTGELFF. The sequenced CDR3 bases are TGTGCCACCAGCAGCCAGGGTGGCACCGGGGAG. The chain couples TRBV15 to TRBJ2-2; D may be TRBD1 (5 bases). The sequenced fragment ends 3 residues before the CDR3 boundary, so the rest is inferred from the germline J gene. The germline V and J ends were trimmed by 3 bases and 4 bases, with 9 bases remaining between them. Germline loops: CDR1 LNHNV, CDR2 YYDKDF (reference sequence). The CDR3 sequence is 14 residues long. Full variable domain (missing parts from reference TRBV15 and TRBJ2-2): DAMVIQNPRYQVTQFGKPVTLSCSQTLNHNVMYWYQQKSSQAPKLLFHYYDKDFNNEADTPDNFQSRRPNTSFCFLDIRSPGLGDTAMYLCATSSQGGTGELFFGEGSRLTVL.

There are a few counts of this clone. The CDR3 end falls 3 residues outside the read, so it is completed with the germline J gene. The chain links TRBV19 to TRBJ2-4; 9 bases fit TRBD1. CDR1 and CDR2 (germline): LNHDA, SQIVND (reference sequence). CDR3 length equals 16 residues. The sequenced CDR3 bases are TGTGCCAGTAGTATAGATAGAGACAGGGGGGATCAGCCT. Its translation is CASSIDRDRGDQP. The CDR3 as a whole reads CASSIDRDRGDQPQYF.

In regard to this clone: The read ends 3 residues shy of where the CDR3 ends; the end is completed using the germline J gene. V and J are TRBV6-1 and TRBJ2-2; perhaps TRBD1 as D (5 bases). The CDR3 has 15 residues. Germline values: CDR1 MNHNS, CDR2 SASEGT. The CDR3 loop reads CASSEAVGAEEKLFF. The sequenced part of the CDR3 DNA is TGTGCCAGCAGTGAAGCGGTAGGGGCTGAGGAAAAG.

A remark on this clone: The read gets to within 3 residues of the CDR3 end, and the germline J gene fills in the rest. The J gene is TRBJ2-7, the V gene TRBV20-1; 8 positions agree with TRBD2. V trimming: 0 bases; J trimming: 0 bases; junction bases outside the gene matches: 4. CDR3 length: 15 residues. Germline V gene lookup returns CDR1 DFQATT and CDR2 SNEGSKA (reference sequence). The sequenced CDR3 bases are TGCAGTGCTAGAGATACCACTAGCGGCTCCTACGAG. Residues: CSARDTTSGSYE. In full, the CDR3 is CSARDTTSGSYEQYF.

By its share, this clone is medium-sized. The read terminates 3 residues before the CDR3 end, so the remaining end is supplied by the germline J gene. The gene calls are TRBV6-2 or TRBV6-3 and TRBJ2-2; D is perhaps TRBD2 (6 bases). Per the germline V gene, CDR1 is MNHEY and CDR2 is SVGEGT. Trimming cost V 7 bases and J 4 bases, with 13 bases left between them. This CDR3 region has 14 residues. The chain's CDR3 is CASNIGGGTGELFF. The sequenced CDR3 bases are TGTGCCAGCAATATCGGGGGTGGCACCGGGGAG.

This clone has a handful of counts. The read falls 3 residues short of the CDR3 end, and the missing part is taken from the germline J gene. V and J are TRBV7-9 and TRBJ1-1; a weak D match, TRBD1 (5 bases). Germline-derived CDR1 and CDR2 are SEHNR and FQNEAQ (reference sequence). The CDR3 covers 15 residues. CDR3 DNA, as far as it was read: TGTGCCAGCAGCTTAACCGAGGGGACTAACTATGGC. As protein: CASSLTEGTNYG. The full CDR3 reads CASSLTEGTNYGAFF.

The sample holds many counts of this clone. With the read ending 3 residues before the CDR3 end, the germline J gene is used to fill in that end. V gene TRBV7-3 combines with J gene TRBJ2-7; 8 bases match TRBD1. Trimming took 2 bases from V and 3 from J; bases not matched to a gene: 12. Per the germline V gene, CDR1 is SGHTA and CDR2 is FQGTGA. This CDR3 spans 17 amino acids. The part of the CDR3 DNA that was read is TGTGCCAGCAGCTTATCCCGGACAGGGCGTATGGACTACGAG. This codes for CASSLSRTGRMDYE. The CDR3, in full, reads CASSLSRTGRMDYEQYF.

This clone was observed many times. The read ends 3 residues shy of where the CDR3 ends; the end is completed using the germline J gene. The rearrangement uses TRBV5-4 and TRBJ1-2; D is uncertain. This CDR3 spans 13 amino acids. CDR1 and CDR2 (germline): SGHNT, YYREEE (reference sequence). The CDR3 DNA, read in part, is TGTGCCAGCAGCTTGGACGGCACAGATACG. Translation gives CASSLDGTDT. The whole CDR3 sequence is CASSLDGTDTYTF.

This clone was detected many times. CDR3 loop: CASSGIAGSPGELFF. The DNA read from the CDR3 is TGCGCCAGCAGTGGAATAGCGGGGTCCCCCGGGGAG. This rearrangement joins TRBV5-1 to TRBJ2-2; 8 nucleotides align to TRBD2. The CDR3 goes on 3 residues after the read ends, and that part is filled in from the germline J gene. The CDR3 has 15 amino acids. Germline V gene lookup returns CDR1 SGHRS and CDR2 YFSETQ. Losses at the gene ends were 5 bases for V and 6 bases for J; bases not matched to a gene: 9. Drawing the rest from reference TRBV5-1 and TRBJ2-2, the complete variable domain is KAGVTQTPRYLIKTRGQQVTLSCSPISGHRSVSWYQQTPGQGLQFLFEYFSETQRNKGNFPGRFSGRQFSNSRSEMNVSTLELGDSALYLCASSGIAGSPGELFFGEGSRLTVL.

This clone was recorded at least ten times. The CDR3 end falls 3 residues outside the read, so it is completed with the germline J gene. The rearrangement uses TRBV5-1 and TRBJ2-2, with 10 bases identical to TRBD1. The CDR3 is 15 amino acids. CDR1 is SGHRS, CDR2 YFSETQ, per germline. V trimming: 4 bases; J trimming: 9 bases; junction bases outside the gene matches: 9. The CDR3 spells CASSTGQGGLRELFF. The sequenced CDR3 bases are TGCGCCAGCAGCACCGGACAGGGGGGCTTACGGGAG.

This clone appeared many times. The covered CDR3 bases are TGTGCCAGCAGCGTAGAGGGCGGGAGGGCGGTCGGAGAGACC. It codes for CASSVEGGRAVGET. From start to end, the CDR3 is CASSVEGGRAVGETQYF. This sequence joins TRBV9 and TRBJ2-5, with 9 bases identical to TRBD2. Read coverage stops 3 residues before the CDR3 terminus; the germline J gene supplies the remainder. The J segment lost 4 bases and the V segment lost 0 bases, leaving 10 bases of the junction unmatched. Germline V gene sequence: CDR1 SGDLS, CDR2 YYNGEE. CDR3 length: 17 amino acids.

There are many counts of this clone. The sequenced fragment ends 3 residues before the CDR3 boundary, so the rest is inferred from the germline J gene. The chain joins TRBV20-1 to TRBJ2-3, with D unclear. From germline, CDR1 is DFQATT and CDR2 SNEGSKA (reference sequence). Trimming took off 4 bases at V and 6 bases at J, with 14 bases between the two ends. The CDR3 is 13 residues long. The sequenced part of the CDR3 DNA is TGCAGTGCTATAACTCGACCGCGGGATACG. This encodes CSAITRPRDT. The whole CDR3 region reads CSAITRPRDTQYF.

This clone was seen repeatedly, ten times or more. The missing CDR3 end, 3 residues past where the read stops, is filled in from the germline J gene. The rearrangement links TRBV7-2 to TRBJ1-4; possible D gene TRBD1, 5 bases. V was shortened by 4 bases and J by 5 bases, with 11 bases between the two germline ends. Germline CDR1 SGHTA, CDR2 FQGNSA. The CDR3 runs 14 residues. CDR3 DNA (partial): TGTGCCAGCAGCTGGGGGGGAGGGAATGAAAAA. It yields the protein CASSWGGGNEK. The complete CDR3 sequence is CASSWGGGNEKLFF.

At least ten counts were recorded for this clone. The part of the CDR3 DNA that was read is TGTGCCAGCTCACCCACGGGGATGGACACTGAA. Translated, it gives CASSPTGMDTE. The CDR3, in full, reads CASSPTGMDTEAFF. This sequence joins TRBV18 and TRBJ1-1; the D is unclear. The read falls 3 residues short of the CDR3 end, and the missing part is taken from the germline J gene. V lost 3 bases and J 3 bases, leaving 11 bases between the germline ends. Germline assignment: CDR1 KGHSH and CDR2 LQKENI. This CDR3 spans 14 amino acids. The variable domain in full, completed from reference TRBV18 and TRBJ1-1, reads NAGVMQNPRHLVRRRGQEARLRCSPMKGHSHVYWYRQLPEEGLKFMVYLQKENIIDESGMPKERFSAEFPKEGPSILRIQQVVRGDSAAYFCASSPTGMDTEAFFGQGTRLTVV.

This clone was seen repeatedly, ten times or more. CDR3 bases read: TGTGCCAGCAGGGACAGGGGGAACGAG. It encodes CASRDRGNE. The full CDR3 is CASRDRGNEQYF. This rearrangement joins TRBV2 to TRBJ2-7; 10 bases line up with TRBD1. The missing CDR3 end, 3 residues past where the read stops, is filled in from the germline J gene. V trimming: 6 bases; J trimming: 5 bases; junction bases outside the gene matches: 1. This CDR3 has 12 amino acids. Germline V gene lookup returns CDR1 SNHLY and CDR2 FYNNEI.

The table lists this clone with a few counts. Read coverage stops 3 residues before the CDR3 terminus; the germline J gene supplies the remainder. The V call is TRBV18, the J call TRBJ1-2, with D hard to call. Germline V gene lookup returns CDR1 KGHSH and CDR2 LQKENI. The CDR3 is made up of 17 amino acids. The part of the CDR3 DNA that was read is TGTGCCAGCTCACCCAATATTGCGGCTAGCGGTTACAATGAC. This sequence encodes CASSPNIAASGYND. The whole CDR3 is CASSPNIAASGYNDYTF.

With respect to this clone: The read terminates 3 residues before the CDR3 end, so the remaining end is supplied by the germline J gene. The chain couples TRBV7-9 to TRBJ1-1; D unclear. Germline CDR1 is SEHNR and CDR2 is FQNEAQ (reference sequence). The CDR3 loop spans 15 amino acids. Trimming took off 0 bases at V and 4 bases at J, with 12 bases between the two ends. CDR3 DNA (partial): TGTGCCAGCAGCTTAGCTGAGGGTCTTAGCACTGAA. Amino acid sequence: CASSLAEGLSTE. The full CDR3 sequence reads CASSLAEGLSTEAFF.

This clone was picked up many times. The read terminates 3 residues before the CDR3 end, so the remaining end is supplied by the germline J gene. Other DNA variants within this sample encode the same CDR3. This chain joins TRBV20-1 and TRBJ1-3; 8 bases match TRBD1. This CDR3 is built from 13 residues. Germline CDR1 DFQATT, CDR2 SNEGSKA (reference sequence). J was trimmed by 9 bases and V by 6 bases; bases with no gene match: 10. CDR3 in amino acids: CSATGQETVTIYF. The part of the CDR3 DNA that was read is TGCAGTGCCACGGGACAGGAGACGGTCACC.

In this sample, this clone turned up a few times. Just one base apart from a much larger clone, this may be a read error. The read finishes 3 residues shy of the CDR3 end, and the germline J gene is used to complete it. The chain employs TRBV19 and TRBJ2-3; TRBD1 might be the D (6 bases). CDR3 length equals 17 residues. Per the germline V gene, CDR1 is LNHDA and CDR2 is SQIVND (reference sequence). The DNA read from the CDR3 is TGTGCCAGTAGTGCCCACCGGGACACTACTGGCAATCAGCCG. Its translation is CASSAHRDTTGNQP. The full CDR3 sequence reads CASSAHRDTTGNQPQYF.

This clone was detected many times. Sequencing ends 3 residues short of the CDR3 end; the germline J gene provides the rest. The chain links TRBV20-1 to TRBJ2-7; D ambiguous. Germline V gives CDR1 DFQATT, CDR2 SNEGSKA (reference sequence). The CDR3 is 13 residues long. Trimming cost V 0 bases and J 2 bases, with 8 bases left between them. Incomplete CDR3 DNA: TGCAGTGCTAGAGATTTACAGACCTACGAG. Translated, it gives CSARDLQTYE. The entire CDR3 sequence reads CSARDLQTYEQYF.

In its sample, this clone was seen a few times. Read sequence stops 3 residues before the CDR3 end, and the germline J gene provides the missing end. The chain joins TRBV30 to TRBJ1-4; D perhaps matches TRBD1 (5 bases). Germline CDR1 GTSNPN, CDR2 SVGIG (reference sequence). There are 17 residues in the CDR3. The CDR3 protein is CAWETSGRASGANVLFF. Incomplete CDR3 DNA: TGTGCCTGGGAGACTAGCGGGAGGGCCTCTGGGGCCAACGTA.

As regards this clone: The read finishes 3 residues shy of the CDR3 end, and the germline J gene is used to complete it. The chain recombines TRBV11-2 with TRBJ2-1; D tentatively fits TRBD1 or TRBD2 (5 bases each). This CDR3 is built from 14 residues. Germline V gene lookup returns CDR1 SGHAT and CDR2 FQNNGV. Trimming removed 5 bases at V and 9 bases at J, with 17 bases between. CDR3 bases read: TGTGCCAGCAGCCTTGAGAGGGGTGGGATTGAG. This gives the protein CASSLERGGIE. The full CDR3 sequence reads CASSLERGGIEQFF.

To note about this clone: The read terminates 3 residues ahead of where the CDR3 ends, so the germline J gene completes it. The chain is built from TRBV23-1 and TRBJ1-2; 9 bases match TRBD1. TRBV23-1 is noted as an ORF with a role that remains uncertain. This CDR3 has 14 amino acids. J gave up 6 bases and V 3 bases, and 5 bases lay outside the gene matches. CDR3 bases read: TGCGCCAGCAGTCACCGACAGGGGGTGGATGGC. It encodes CASSHRQGVDG. The whole CDR3 region reads CASSHRQGVDGYTF.

The table lists this clone with a few counts. The observed sequence ends 3 residues before the CDR3 terminus, with the missing tail filled in from the germline J gene. This rearrangement joins TRBV7-9 to TRBJ2-7, with TRBD1 as a possible D gene (7 bases). The germline gives CDR1 SEHNR, CDR2 FQNEAQ (reference sequence). The CDR3 spans 14 residues. The germline V and J ends were trimmed by 2 bases and 0 bases, with 8 bases remaining between them. This chain's CDR3 is CASSLQGGSYEQYF. The sequenced CDR3 bases are TGTGCCAGCAGCTTACAGGGGGGCTCCTACGAG.

This clone was observed at least ten times. The read gets to within 3 residues of the CDR3 end, and the germline J gene fills in the rest. The chain is built from TRBV5-4 and TRBJ2-3; 13 nucleotides line up with TRBD2. The V segment lost 4 bases and the J segment 4 bases; nucleotides outside the gene matches: 3. CDR3 length: 15 amino acids. CDR1 SGHNT and CDR2 YYREEE come from the germline V gene (reference sequence). The sequenced part of the CDR3 DNA is TGTGCCAGCAGCACTACTAGCGGGGGGGCAGATACG. It is translated as CASSTTSGGADT. The CDR3 in its entirety is CASSTTSGGADTQYF.

This clone was observed a few times. The DNA ends 3 residues before the CDR3 does, and the rest of the CDR3 is filled in from the germline J gene. The chain joins TRBV30 to TRBJ1-1; weak D call: TRBD1 (5 bases). CDR3 length: 16 residues. Germline values: CDR1 GTSNPN, CDR2 SVGIG (reference sequence). The chain's CDR3 is CAWSVGSSGGKDTAFF. CDR3 bases read: TGTGCCTGGAGTGTCGGCTCTAGCGGGGGTAAGGATACG. The full variable domain, its missing parts supplied by reference TRBV30 and TRBJ1-1, is SQTIHQWPATLVQPVGSPLSLECTVEGTSNPNLYWYRQAAGRGLQLLFYSVGIGQISSEVPQNLSASRPQDRQFILSSKKLLLSDSGFYLCAWSVGSSGGKDTAFFGQGTRLTVV.